This is a list of T cell receptor beta chains from one sample in a study of early T cells in non-severe SARS-CoV-2 infection. Using its own MiXCR run on the 5' RACE reads, TCRdb lists one record per CDR3 protein. The sample has tens of thousands of distinct CDR3 sequences; more than 7% are singletons. Material for sequencing was whole blood. These TCRs come from an adult who was a healthcare worker with PCR-confirmed SARS-CoV-2 infection or an uninfected control (not recorded which). The CDR3 runs from the conserved cysteine through the conserved F or W. The order of the fields is CDR3 protein, V gene, D gene, J gene. A D gene is named only where the DNA matches it firmly.

CDR3aa: CASRGGLSNQPQHF
v_gene: TRBV19
d_gene: -
j_gene: TRBJ1-5

CDR3aa: CASSSTGAPDTQYF
v_gene: TRBV7-6
d_gene: -
j_gene: TRBJ2-3

CDR3aa: CASCFEAGAVSTGELFF
v_gene: TRBV5-1
d_gene: TRBD2
j_gene: TRBJ2-2

CDR3aa: CASTISGNLLYEQYF
v_gene: TRBV6-1
d_gene: -
j_gene: TRBJ2-7

CDR3aa: CAWEGTGELFF
v_gene: TRBV30
d_gene: -
j_gene: TRBJ2-2

CDR3aa: CASSLFAGAKDTQYF
v_gene: TRBV12-3/TRBV12-4
d_gene: TRBD2
j_gene: TRBJ2-3

CDR3aa: CASSPQGVAGGGETQYF
v_gene: TRBV28
d_gene: TRBD2
j_gene: TRBJ2-5

CDR3aa: CASSLAGTGTEAFF
v_gene: TRBV12-3/TRBV12-4
d_gene: -
j_gene: TRBJ1-1

CDR3aa: CASTTGNLYEQYF
v_gene: TRBV28
d_gene: -
j_gene: TRBJ2-7

CDR3aa: CSVGTENTGELFF
v_gene: TRBV29-1
d_gene: -
j_gene: TRBJ2-2

CDR3aa: CASSRPGTRPGNEQFF
v_gene: TRBV28
d_gene: -
j_gene: TRBJ2-1

CDR3aa: CASSFYGMRSNQPQHF
v_gene: TRBV12-3/TRBV12-4
d_gene: -
j_gene: TRBJ1-5

CDR3aa: CASSTDSAYEQYF
v_gene: TRBV21-1
d_gene: -
j_gene: TRBJ2-7

CDR3aa: CASSQGAGAYNEQFF
v_gene: TRBV3-1
d_gene: -
j_gene: TRBJ2-1

CDR3aa: CASSYSGGASTDTQYF
v_gene: TRBV7-3
d_gene: -
j_gene: TRBJ2-3

CDR3aa: CAWMRRGLGTDTQYF
v_gene: TRBV30
d_gene: -
j_gene: TRBJ2-3

CDR3aa: CASSLRGGPTNEKLFF
v_gene: TRBV7-2
d_gene: TRBD1
j_gene: TRBJ1-4

CDR3aa: CASSQLQTGTSVNRRDTQYF
v_gene: TRBV28
d_gene: TRBD2
j_gene: TRBJ2-3

CDR3aa: CASSLGPDTEQYF
v_gene: TRBV7-9
d_gene: -
j_gene: TRBJ2-7

CDR3aa: CASSTPTEKGSYEQYF
v_gene: TRBV19
d_gene: -
j_gene: TRBJ2-7

CDR3aa: CASSPRGGTYEQYF
v_gene: TRBV4-1
d_gene: -
j_gene: TRBJ2-7

CDR3aa: CASSRDSLRSGNTIYF
v_gene: TRBV7-9
d_gene: -
j_gene: TRBJ1-3

CDR3aa: CASSRTGSGTGELFF
v_gene: TRBV11-2
d_gene: -
j_gene: TRBJ2-2

CDR3aa: CASYMSGSSYNEQFF
v_gene: TRBV5-1
d_gene: -
j_gene: TRBJ2-1

CDR3aa: CASSGGRAGEQYF
v_gene: TRBV9
d_gene: -
j_gene: TRBJ2-7

CDR3aa: CSAKASGSFYEQYF
v_gene: TRBV20-1
d_gene: TRBD2
j_gene: TRBJ2-7

CDR3aa: CASSLGTVSNQPQHF
v_gene: TRBV5-1
d_gene: -
j_gene: TRBJ1-5

CDR3aa: CSGQTGNYEQYF
v_gene: TRBV20-1
d_gene: -
j_gene: TRBJ2-7

CDR3aa: CASSLSDSSYEQYF
v_gene: TRBV28
d_gene: -
j_gene: TRBJ2-7

CDR3aa: CASSTVHTDTQYF
v_gene: TRBV14
d_gene: -
j_gene: TRBJ2-3

CDR3aa: CSARFWRDPSYEQYF
v_gene: TRBV20-1
d_gene: -
j_gene: TRBJ2-7

CDR3aa: CSAGQPQNIQYF
v_gene: TRBV20-1
d_gene: -
j_gene: TRBJ2-4

CDR3aa: CASSANAGWQETQYF
v_gene: TRBV28
d_gene: -
j_gene: TRBJ2-5

CDR3aa: CASSPQGAGDFTDTQYF
v_gene: TRBV7-6
d_gene: -
j_gene: TRBJ2-3

CDR3aa: CASSQTYRDRDFLYF
v_gene: TRBV28
d_gene: TRBD1
j_gene: TRBJ2-7

CDR3aa: CASSDRGYEQYF
v_gene: TRBV6-1
d_gene: -
j_gene: TRBJ2-7

CDR3aa: CASSHSGSGETQYF
v_gene: TRBV11-2
d_gene: TRBD2
j_gene: TRBJ2-5

CDR3aa: CSARTYGIGSLETQYF
v_gene: TRBV20-1
d_gene: -
j_gene: TRBJ2-5

CDR3aa: CASSSQFRLAEQYF
v_gene: TRBV11-2
d_gene: TRBD2
j_gene: TRBJ2-7

CDR3aa: CASSPPIGAGEKLFF
v_gene: TRBV18
d_gene: -
j_gene: TRBJ1-4

CDR3aa: CASSDRAGGGETQYF
v_gene: TRBV25-1
d_gene: TRBD2
j_gene: TRBJ2-5

CDR3aa: CASSLLPGDNEQFF
v_gene: TRBV7-6
d_gene: -
j_gene: TRBJ2-1

CDR3aa: CASSSLGTSTDTQYF
v_gene: TRBV7-2
d_gene: -
j_gene: TRBJ2-3

CDR3aa: CASTDTGTAAKIDPNEQFF
v_gene: TRBV27
d_gene: TRBD1
j_gene: TRBJ2-1

CDR3aa: CASTLPGLAVNEQFF
v_gene: TRBV21-1
d_gene: -
j_gene: TRBJ2-1

CDR3aa: CASSLLGTSGSGEQYF
v_gene: TRBV11-1
d_gene: TRBD2
j_gene: TRBJ2-7

CDR3aa: CASSPLVNTGELFF
v_gene: TRBV11-2
d_gene: -
j_gene: TRBJ2-2

CDR3aa: CASSLVQEVQEKLFF
v_gene: TRBV7-2
d_gene: -
j_gene: TRBJ1-4

CDR3aa: CATSDLGRDYGYTF
v_gene: TRBV24-1
d_gene: -
j_gene: TRBJ1-2

CDR3aa: CASSQDRGLAIEQFF
v_gene: TRBV4-1
d_gene: TRBD2
j_gene: TRBJ2-1

CDR3aa: CASSLIEFSGANVLTF
v_gene: TRBV5-1
d_gene: -
j_gene: TRBJ2-6

CDR3aa: CASSQLASSYEQYF
v_gene: TRBV4-2
d_gene: -
j_gene: TRBJ2-7

CDR3aa: CASQGNEDTQYF
v_gene: TRBV7-2
d_gene: -
j_gene: TRBJ2-3

CDR3aa: CASSGILGGETQYF
v_gene: TRBV9
d_gene: -
j_gene: TRBJ2-5

CDR3aa: CAISPPGTGYGYTF
v_gene: TRBV19
d_gene: TRBD1
j_gene: TRBJ1-2

CDR3aa: CAVSGNNEQFF
v_gene: TRBV3-1
d_gene: TRBD2
j_gene: TRBJ2-1

CDR3aa: CASSLTKGGIQYF
v_gene: TRBV7-3
d_gene: -
j_gene: TRBJ2-4

CDR3aa: CSAGPHNEQFF
v_gene: TRBV20-1
d_gene: -
j_gene: TRBJ2-1

CDR3aa: CASSQDLGRLAAYNEQFF
v_gene: TRBV4-2
d_gene: TRBD2
j_gene: TRBJ2-1

CDR3aa: CASSRRETDTQYF
v_gene: TRBV2
d_gene: TRBD2
j_gene: TRBJ2-3